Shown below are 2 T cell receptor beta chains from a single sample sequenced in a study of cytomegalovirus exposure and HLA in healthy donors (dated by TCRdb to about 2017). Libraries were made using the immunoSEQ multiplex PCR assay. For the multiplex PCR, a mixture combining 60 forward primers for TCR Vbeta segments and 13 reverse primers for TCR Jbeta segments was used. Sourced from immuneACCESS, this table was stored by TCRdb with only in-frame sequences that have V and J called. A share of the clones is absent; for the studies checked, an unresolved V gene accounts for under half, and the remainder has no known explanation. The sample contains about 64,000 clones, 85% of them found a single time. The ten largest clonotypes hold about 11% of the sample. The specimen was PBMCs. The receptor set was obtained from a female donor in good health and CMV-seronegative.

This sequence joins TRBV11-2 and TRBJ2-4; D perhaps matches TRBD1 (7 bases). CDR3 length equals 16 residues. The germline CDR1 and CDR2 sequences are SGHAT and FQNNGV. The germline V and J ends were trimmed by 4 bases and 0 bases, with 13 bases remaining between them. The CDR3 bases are TGTGCCAGCAGCTCCAGACAGGGACTAGCCAAAAACATTCAGTACTTC. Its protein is CASSSRQGLAKNIQYF. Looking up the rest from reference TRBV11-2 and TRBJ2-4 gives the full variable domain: EAGVAQSPRYKIIEKRQSVAFWCNPISGHATLYWYQQILGQGPKLLIQFQNNGVVDDSQLPKDRFSAERLKGVDSTLKIQPAKLEDSAVYLCASSSRQGLAKNIQYFGAGTRLSVL.

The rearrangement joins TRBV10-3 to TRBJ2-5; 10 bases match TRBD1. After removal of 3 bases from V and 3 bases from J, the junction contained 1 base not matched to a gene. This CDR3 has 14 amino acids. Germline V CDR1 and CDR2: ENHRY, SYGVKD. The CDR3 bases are TGTGCCATCAGTGAAGGGACAGGGGAAGAGACCCAGTACTTC. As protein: CAISEGTGEETQYF.